What follows describes a single TCR beta chain. Seattle cases were enrolled at active infection and followed longitudinally. Per the original methods: Estimated nucleated cell counts came from reference gene primer amplification. Assay used: immunoSEQ multiplex PCR; TCRdb lists only in-frame clones, some missing. From that table come the V and J calls and clone size; the DNA was used to work out D and trimming. Of 400,000 or so clones in the sample, around 91% were seen once. V was pared by 5 bases and J by 4 bases, with 2 bases of the junction left unmatched. The germline gives CDR1 SQVTM, CDR2 ANQGSEA. The CDR3 contains 13 residues. This record belongs to a study of blood T cell repertoires in COVID-19. Study background: Specimens from acute and convalescent COVID-19 originated in the United States, Italy and Spain. T cells, B-cell-depleted T cells, or PBMCs supplied cDNA or gDNA.

The chain is built from TRBV29-1 and TRBJ2-2; 9 bases are a match to TRBD2. What was sequenced was peripheral blood. This receptor was obtained from a middle-aged woman with COVID-19, enrolled during active disease. The CDR3 coding sequence is TGCAGCGTTCTTAGCGGGGGCACCGGGGAGCTGTTTTTT. Protein: CSVLSGGTGELFF.